Listed here are 20 T cell receptor beta chains from one sample, sequenced in a study of T-cell memory formation after mild COVID-19. Each CDR3 protein is one row after TCRdb ran MiXCR on the 5' RACE reads. The repertoire holds roughly 190,000 distinct CDR3 sequences, with 27% as singletons. Sequencing was carried out using PBMCs or a T cell subset sorted from them (not recorded which). The receptors stem from an adult woman who had mild COVID-19 (a few samples of this study predate the infection). Cell type and time point are not known.

This clonotype turned up a few times. This rearrangement joins TRBV5-1 to TRBJ2-7; TRBD2 is a possible D gene (5 bases). Germline CDR1 reads SGHRS; CDR2 reads YFSETQ. Trimming took off 3 bases at V and 7 bases at J, with 11 bases between the two ends. The CDR3 extends over 12 amino acids. The CDR3 DNA reads TGCGCCAGCAGCTGGGAAGGAGGTGAGCAGTACTTC. Protein: CASSWEGGEQYF.

This clonotype was picked up a small number of times. The chain employs TRBV11-2 and TRBJ2-5; TRBD2 agrees at 8 bases. This CDR3 contains 16 residues. CDR1 SGHAT and CDR2 FQNNGV come from the germline V gene. The J segment lost 5 bases and the V segment lost 1 base, leaving 9 bases of the junction unmatched. CDR3 residues: CASSLGDGGALETQYF. For the CDR3, the DNA is TGTGCCAGCAGCTTAGGGGACGGGGGGGCGTTGGAGACCCAGTACTTC.

The chain has TRBV7-9 and TRBJ2-4; no clear D gene. The germline V gene has CDR1 SEHNR and CDR2 FQNEAQ (reference sequence). The ends were cut back, 1 base at V and 2 bases at J, with 9 bases in the middle. The CDR3 consists of 15 residues. The CDR3 DNA is TGTGCCAGCAGCTTAGACATCTGGACCAAAAACATTCAGTACTTC. It encodes CASSLDIWTKNIQYF.

The chain combines TRBV28 with TRBJ2-5; perhaps TRBD1 as D (6 bases). The germline V gene encodes CDR1 MDHEN and CDR2 SYDVKM. Trimming removed 7 bases at V and 4 bases at J, with 16 bases between. CDR3 length: 14 amino acids. For the CDR3, the DNA is TGTGCCAGCAAAAATGACAGGATCCCAGAGACCCAGTACTTC. Translated, it gives CASKNDRIPETQYF.

This chain uses TRBV10-2 with TRBJ2-2; perhaps TRBD1 as D (5 bases). Germline CDR1 WSHSY, CDR2 SAAADI. This CDR3 has 17 residues. Trimming pared 1 base from V and 3 bases from J, leaving 15 bases between. The CDR3 region is CASSEWWGPRDTGELFF. Here the CDR3 DNA reads TGCGCCAGCAGTGAGTGGTGGGGCCCTCGGGACACCGGGGAGCTGTTTTTT.

This clonotype was counted a few times. The chain carries TRBV20-1 and TRBJ1-2; 12 bases fit TRBD1. The J segment lost 0 bases and the V segment lost 4 bases, leaving 9 bases of the junction unmatched. Germline loops: CDR1 DFQATT, CDR2 SNEGSKA (reference sequence). The CDR3 sequence is 17 residues long. The CDR3 loop is CSATLGQGALANYGYTF. CDR3 DNA: TGCAGTGCTACCTTGGGACAGGGGGCGTTAGCTAACTATGGCTACACCTTC.

The chain is built from TRBV3-1 and TRBJ2-7; D uncertain. V lost 3 bases and J lost 5, with 20 bases in between. The CDR3 sequence is 16 residues long. Germline values: CDR1 LGHDT, CDR2 YNNKEL (reference sequence). The CDR3 bases are TGTGCCAGCAGCCAGGAACTGTCTATTGCCCTCCACGAGCAGTACTTC. Translating gives CASSQELSIALHEQYF.

This chain connects TRBV20-1 to TRBJ1-1; TRBD1 matches 9 bases. This CDR3 is built from 14 residues. Germline CDR1 and CDR2: DFQATT and SNEGSKA (reference sequence). The ends lost 6 bases at V and 2 bases at J; junction bases unmatched: 7. CDR3 residues: CSALVGQGNTEAFF. The CDR3 DNA follows: TGCAGTGCCCTCGTGGGACAGGGCAACACTGAAGCTTTCTTT.

This clonotype was detected only a few times. The junction differs from germline at one of its ends, possibly a read error. The chain couples TRBV20-1 to TRBJ2-1, with 15 bases identical to TRBD2. CDR3 length: 16 residues. Germline V gene lookup returns CDR1 DFQATT and CDR2 SNEGSKA (reference sequence). The CDR3 loop is CSARDRVGTSGRLRVF. As DNA, the CDR3 is TGCAGTGCTAGAGATCGGGTCGGGACTAGCGGGAGGCTCCGGGTCTTC.

The chain recombines TRBV29-1 with TRBJ2-2; no clear D gene. This CDR3 contains 11 residues. The germline V gene has CDR1 SQVTM and CDR2 ANQGSEA. The ends were cut back, 5 bases at V and 7 bases at J, with 8 bases in the middle. The DNA of the CDR3 is TGCAGCGTTACGACTCGCGGGGAGCTGTTTTTT. This sequence encodes CSVTTRGELFF.

Written as DNA, the CDR3 is TGTGCCAGTAGTGTGGGACTAGCGGGAGTCTGGGAGACCCAGTACTTC. Translated: CASSVGLAGVWETQYF. V and J are TRBV19 and TRBJ2-5; TRBD2 matches at 14 bases. The CDR3 totals 16 residues. Germline V CDR1 and CDR2: LNHDA, SQIVND (reference sequence). V gave up 5 bases and J gave up 5 bases; unmatched junction bases: 7.

The chain employs TRBV18 and TRBJ2-5; TRBD1 might be the D (5 bases). V was clipped by 6 bases and J by 4 bases, with 9 bases between them. CDR3 length: 12 amino acids. The germline gives CDR1 KGHSH, CDR2 LQKENI. The CDR3 nucleotides read TGTGCCAGCTCCGACAGACGAGAGACCCAGTACTTC. This translates into CASSDRRETQYF.

As for this clonotype: Without the conserved terminal phenylalanine or tryptophan, this CDR3 likely stems from a read error. No DNA is shown, since the ends of the CDR3 on it are uncertain; the CDR3 is the one TCRdb lists. The genes are TRBV6-1 and TRBJ1-1; the table's D call, TRBD1, was not checked against the DNA. CDR1 is MNHNS and CDR2 is SASEGT in the germline V gene. The CDR3 has 11 residues if both end residues are counted. The CDR3 here is CASSEDGDPQI.

The V and J genes are TRBV5-1 and TRBJ2-7; 10 bases align to TRBD2. Germline assignment: CDR1 SGHRS and CDR2 YFSETQ. V was pared by 1 base and J by 0 bases, with 10 bases of the junction left unmatched. CDR3 size: 18 residues. This CDR3 is CASSLFSSGGESSYEQYF. The CDR3, as DNA: TGCGCCAGCAGCTTGTTTTCTAGCGGGGGCGAGAGCTCCTACGAGCAGTACTTC.

This clonotype was recorded a few times. V gene TRBV20-1 combines with J gene TRBJ1-1; D is undetermined. Trimming stripped 0 bases from V and 1 base from J, with 12 bases between. CDR3 length: 15 residues. The germline V gene has CDR1 DFQATT and CDR2 SNEGSKA (reference sequence). CDR3: CSARDLGTSNTEAFF. As DNA, the CDR3 is TGCAGTGCTAGAGATCTTGGCACATCGAACACTGAAGCTTTCTTT.

This chain joins TRBV9 and TRBJ2-7; no reliable D call. Germline V CDR1 and CDR2: SGDLS, YYNGEE. The V end was cut by 4 bases, the J end by 0 bases, with 5 bases between. The length of the CDR3 is 12 residues. CDR3 protein: CASSPASYEQYF. Written as DNA, the CDR3 is TGTGCCAGCAGCCCCGCCTCCTACGAGCAGTACTTC.

This clonotype was observed a few times. The rearrangement links TRBV7-2 to TRBJ2-5; D gene uncertain. Germline V gene sequence: CDR1 SGHTA, CDR2 FQGNSA. This CDR3 region has 14 residues. Trimming pared 2 bases from V and 0 bases from J, leaving 7 bases between. This chain's CDR3 is CASSLRRDQETQYF. CDR3 in DNA: TGTGCCAGCAGCTTAAGAAGGGACCAAGAGACCCAGTACTTC. The complete variable domain, with remaining parts taken from reference TRBV7-2 and TRBJ2-5, reads GAGVSQSPSNKVTEKGKDVELRCDPISGHTALYWYRQSLGQGLEFLIYFQGNSAPDKSGLPSDRFSAERTGGSVSTLTIQRTQQEDSAVYLCASSLRRDQETQYFGPGTRLLVL.

This chain connects TRBV18 to TRBJ2-7; no clear D. Germline assignment: CDR1 KGHSH and CDR2 LQKENI. Trimming took off 3 bases at V and 1 base at J, with 10 bases between the two ends. CDR3 size: 14 residues. This chain's CDR3 is CASSPRTQSYEQYF. The CDR3 coding sequence is TGTGCCAGCTCACCGAGGACGCAATCCTACGAGCAGTACTTC.

The chain joins TRBV7-2 to TRBJ1-1; D gene ambiguous. V was trimmed by 4 bases and J by 2 bases, leaving 11 bases between them. Germline V gives CDR1 SGHTA, CDR2 FQGNSA. The CDR3 totals 14 residues. The CDR3: CASSSGAGNTEAFF. CDR3 bases: TGTGCCAGCAGCTCAGGTGCCGGAAACACTGAAGCTTTCTTT. The full variable domain, in which reference TRBV7-2 and TRBJ1-1 provide the parts outside the CDR3, is GAGVSQSPSNKVTEKGKDVELRCDPISGHTALYWYRQSLGQGLEFLIYFQGNSAPDKSGLPSDRFSAERTGGSVSTLTIQRTQQEDSAVYLCASSSGAGNTEAFFGQGTRLTVV.

This clonotype was counted a few times. This rearrangement joins TRBV5-1 to TRBJ2-5, with TRBD1 as a possible D gene (6 bases). This CDR3 is 13 amino acids long. Trimming shortened V by 0 bases and J by 7 bases, and 10 bases separated the two germline ends. CDR1 is SGHRS and CDR2 is YFSETQ in the germline V gene. The DNA for the CDR3 is TGCGCCAGCAGCTTGGGGGGGCCTGGGACCCAGTACTTC. Translation: CASSLGGPGTQYF.